These T cell receptor beta chains were read from a single sample in a study of T cells in Graves' hyperthyroidism and ophthalmopathy. TCRdb passed the multiplex PCR reads through MiXCR, listing each CDR3 protein once. The sample carries about 600,000 distinct CDR3 sequences, 16% recorded once. Sample: blood. These receptors all come from a woman aged 40 to 55 with Graves' ophthalmopathy. Each CDR3 is given with its conserved first and last residue. The D gene is left open where the match is weak. Clone size is given for some rows only: seen once, a few or many times, or a class if the clone is expanded.

V: TRBV6-1
J: TRBJ2-3
D: TRBD1
size: many
DNA: TGTGCCAGCAGTGAACGCCCTTGGGACAGTAGCACAGATACGCAGTATTTT
CDR3: CASSERPWDSSTDTQYF

V: TRBV5-1
J: TRBJ1-1
D: NA
size: many
DNA: TGCGCCAGCAGTCTTCGGGGTGAGGGGTCTGAAGCTTTCTTT
CDR3: CASSLRGEGSEAFF

V: TRBV7-2
J: TRBJ2-7
D: NA
size: NA
DNA: TGTGCCAGCAGCTTAGCTTGGGGTCGGTACGAGCAGTACTTC
CDR3: CASSLAWGRYEQYF

V: TRBV11-2
J: TRBJ1-3
D: NA
size: few
DNA: TGTGCCAGCAGCCCGCTAGCACACTCTGGAAACACCATATATTTT
CDR3: CASSPLAHSGNTIYF

V: TRBV27
J: TRBJ1-6
D: NA
size: NA
DNA: TGTGCCAGCGCCGGGGACTCCTATAATTCACCCCTCCACTTT
CDR3: CASAGDSYNSPLHF

V: TRBV11-2
J: TRBJ2-5
D: TRBD2
size: NA
DNA: TGTGCCAGCAGCCTCGGGACTAGCGGGAGGGAAGAGACCCAGTACTTC
CDR3: CASSLGTSGREETQYF

V: TRBV28
J: TRBJ2-3
D: TRBD1
size: NA
DNA: TGTGCCAGCAGTACAGGGGGCTCGATAGATACGCAGTATTTT
CDR3: CASSTGGSIDTQYF

V: TRBV12-3/TRBV12-4
J: TRBJ2-7
D: NA
size: NA
DNA: TGTGCCAGCAAAAGGGGGGCCTACGAGCAGTACTTC
CDR3: CASKRGAYEQYF

V: TRBV6-1
J: TRBJ2-7
D: NA
size: NA
DNA: TGTGCCAGCAAGAACGCAAATACCTACGAGCAGTACTTC
CDR3: CASKNANTYEQYF

V: TRBV2
J: TRBJ2-7
D: NA
size: many
DNA: TGTGCCAGCAGTGGAGGGGTCCTTTCCTACGAGCAGTACTTC
CDR3: CASSGGVLSYEQYF

V: TRBV7-3
J: TRBJ2-3
D: NA
size: NA
DNA: TGTGCCAGCAGCCCCCAGGGAGGGGGCCTTCTACGTAGGGCGCAGTATTTT
CDR3: CASSPQGGGLLRRAQYF

V: TRBV28
J: TRBJ2-1
D: TRBD2
size: many
DNA: TGTGCCACCCGCAGCGGGGGGGGTTACAATGAGCAGTTCTTC
CDR3: CATRSGGGYNEQFF

V: TRBV27
J: TRBJ2-7
D: TRBD1
size: few
DNA: TGTGCCAGCAGTATGAATCCGGGACAGCTGACTTATACAAGCTTCGGGCAGTACTTC
CDR3: CASSMNPGQLTYTSFGQYF

V: TRBV5-1
J: TRBJ2-6
D: TRBD1
size: NA
DNA: TGCGCCAGCAATGACAGGGGGCCTGGGGCCAACGTCCTGACTTTC
CDR3: CASNDRGPGANVLTF

V: TRBV2
J: TRBJ1-5
D: TRBD1
size: NA
DNA: TGTGCCAGCACCCCGGGACAGGGGTATCAGCCCCAGCATTTT
CDR3: CASTPGQGYQPQHF

V: TRBV11-2
J: TRBJ2-7
D: TRBD2
size: many
DNA: TGTGCCAGCGAGCGGGGGCGCTTCTCCTACGAGCAGTACTTC
CDR3: CASERGRFSYEQYF

V: TRBV12-3/TRBV12-4
J: TRBJ2-3
D: TRBD1
size: many
DNA: TGTGCCAGCAGTCCGACGCGGACAGGGGGCGCGATAGATACGCAGTATTTT
CDR3: CASSPTRTGGAIDTQYF

V: TRBV12-3/TRBV12-4
J: TRBJ1-6
D: NA
size: few
DNA: TGTGCCAGCACACAGTTCAATTCACCCCTCCACTTT
CDR3: CASTQFNSPLHF

V: TRBV28
J: TRBJ1-1
D: NA
size: many
DNA: TGTGCCAGCAGTCAATCGGGGACGGCCTTGAACACTGAAGCTTTCTTT
CDR3: CASSQSGTALNTEAFF

V: TRBV6-1
J: TRBJ1-1
D: NA
size: many
DNA: TGTGCCAGCAGCTTCAGACTCGGCACTGAAGCTTTCTTT
CDR3: CASSFRLGTEAFF

V: TRBV3-1
J: TRBJ2-4
D: TRBD1
size: NA
DNA: TGTGCCAGCAGCCATACAGGGGGCGCGAAAAACATTCAGTACTTC
CDR3: CASSHTGGAKNIQYF

V: TRBV3-1
J: TRBJ1-2
D: TRBD1
size: many
DNA: TGTGCCAGCAGCTTCGGACAGGGGATGATCGGCTACACCTTC
CDR3: CASSFGQGMIGYTF

V: TRBV12-3/TRBV12-4
J: TRBJ1-1
D: NA
size: NA
DNA: TGTGCCAGCATCCCCGACGCGGACACTGAAGCTTTCTTT
CDR3: CASIPDADTEAFF

V: TRBV7-9
J: TRBJ1-4
D: NA
size: NA
DNA: TGTGCCAGCGGCTTGTCGTTCTCTGAAAAACTGTTTTTT
CDR3: CASGLSFSEKLFF

V: TRBV2
J: TRBJ1-1
D: TRBD1
size: once
DNA: TGTGCCAGCAGCTTAAACACCAGGGGGGACACTGAAGCTTTCTTT
CDR3: CASSLNTRGDTEAFF

V: TRBV20-1
J: TRBJ2-5
D: TRBD1
size: NA
DNA: TGCAGTGGGTCTACCAGGGGGCGAGAAGAGACCCAGTACTTC
CDR3: CSGSTRGREETQYF

V: TRBV6-2/TRBV6-3
J: TRBJ2-3
D: NA
size: NA
DNA: TGTGCCAGCAGTTACCGCAAAATCTCAGATACGCAGTATTTT
CDR3: CASSYRKISDTQYF

V: TRBV6-9
J: TRBJ1-1
D: NA
size: NA
DNA: TGTGCCAGCAGTTACTTCCTCCAGCGCGGATTGAACACTGAAGCTTTCTTT
CDR3: CASSYFLQRGLNTEAFF

V: TRBV27
J: TRBJ2-7
D: NA
size: many
DNA: TGTGCCAGCAGTTTGACCGGGGAGACCGGTGGGTCCGAGCAGTACTTC
CDR3: CASSLTGETGGSEQYF

V: TRBV6-1
J: TRBJ1-5
D: TRBD1
size: many
DNA: TGTGCCAGCAGTGTTGGGACAGTAACAAATCAGCCCCAGCATTTT
CDR3: CASSVGTVTNQPQHF

V: TRBV7-9
J: TRBJ1-1
D: NA
size: few
DNA: TGTGCCAGCAGCGCAGTCAGTTACACTGAAGCTTTCTTT
CDR3: CASSAVSYTEAFF

V: TRBV2
J: TRBJ1-2
D: NA
size: few
DNA: TGTGCCAGCGGATCCAGCCCTAACTATGGCTACACCTTC
CDR3: CASGSSPNYGYTF

V: TRBV7-2
J: TRBJ2-5
D: NA
size: many
DNA: TGTGCCAGCAGCTCTCAGGGGGAGACCCAGTACTTC
CDR3: CASSSQGETQYF

V: TRBV12-3/TRBV12-4
J: TRBJ1-1
D: TRBD1
size: NA
DNA: TGTGCCAGCAGTTCCCTGGGACAGGCGGAAGCTTTCTTT
CDR3: CASSSLGQAEAFF

V: TRBV5-5
J: TRBJ1-1
D: TRBD1
size: many
DNA: TGTGCCAGCAGCATCGGGACAGTGAACACTGAAGCTTTCTTT
CDR3: CASSIGTVNTEAFF

V: TRBV10-2
J: TRBJ2-7
D: NA
size: NA
DNA: TGCGCCAGCAGACCCCCCCCTGGGACGGGCATGTCCTACGAGCAGTACTTC
CDR3: CASRPPPGTGMSYEQYF

V: TRBV6-1
J: TRBJ1-2
D: NA
size: few
DNA: TGTGCCAGCAGTCTACTAGGGCAGACCTATGGCTACACCTTC
CDR3: CASSLLGQTYGYTF

V: TRBV2
J: TRBJ2-3
D: TRBD2
size: many
DNA: TGTGCCAGGGGGGGGGGAGTCGGCACAGATACGCAGTATTTT
CDR3: CARGGGVGTDTQYF

V: TRBV7-2
J: TRBJ1-2
D: TRBD1
size: NA
DNA: TGTGCCAGCAGCTTAAGGTGGTCGGGGACAGGGGATGGCTACACCTTC
CDR3: CASSLRWSGTGDGYTF

V: TRBV20-1
J: TRBJ2-7
D: NA
size: many
DNA: TGCAGCGCCGCGTCGCGGATCCCAGGGGACGAGCAGTACTTC
CDR3: CSAASRIPGDEQYF

V: TRBV2
J: TRBJ2-7
D: NA
size: many
DNA: TGTGCCAGCAAGCGAACAGGTGGTTACGAGCAGTACTTC
CDR3: CASKRTGGYEQYF